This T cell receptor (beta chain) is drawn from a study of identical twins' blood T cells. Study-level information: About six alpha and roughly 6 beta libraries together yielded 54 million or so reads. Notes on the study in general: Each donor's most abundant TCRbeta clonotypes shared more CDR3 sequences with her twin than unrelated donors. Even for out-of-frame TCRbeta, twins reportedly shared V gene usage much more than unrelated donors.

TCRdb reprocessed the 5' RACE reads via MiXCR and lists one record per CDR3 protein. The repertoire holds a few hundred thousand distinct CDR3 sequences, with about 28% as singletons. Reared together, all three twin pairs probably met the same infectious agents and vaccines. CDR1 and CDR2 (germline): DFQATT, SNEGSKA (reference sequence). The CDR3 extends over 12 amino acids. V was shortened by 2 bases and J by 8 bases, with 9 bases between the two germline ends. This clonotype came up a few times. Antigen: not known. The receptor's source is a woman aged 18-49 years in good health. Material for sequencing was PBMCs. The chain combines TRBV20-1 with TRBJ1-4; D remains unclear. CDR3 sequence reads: CSARPGREKLFF. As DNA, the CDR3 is TGCAGTGCTAGACCGGGGAGAGAAAAACTGTTTTTT.